This is a list of T cell receptor beta chains from one sample in a study of Ad26.COV2.S vaccination and SARS-CoV-2 variants. The data were produced by immunoSEQ multiplex PCR, yet TCRdb's version contains in-frame clones alone and is incomplete. The sample yields some 250,000 clones, 88% seen once. Sequenced here: peripheral blood, sampled in a trial of Ad26.COV2.S vaccine versus placebo. The receptor set was obtained from a person between 18 and 60 years old who received the Ad26.COV2.S COVID-19 vaccine or a placebo. The CDR3 runs from the conserved cysteine through the conserved F or W. D genes are given only for firm matches. Part of the rows lack a size; the others show once, few, many or a class for expanded clones.

-	TRBV6-2/TRBV6-3	few	TRBJ1-1	CASSYRVTNTEAFF	TGTGCCAGCAGTTACCGGGTTACGAACACTGAAGCTTTCTTT
TRBD1	TRBV4-2	once	TRBJ1-5	CASSPGDREGQPQHF	TGTGCCAGCAGCCCGGGGGACAGGGAGGGACAGCCCCAGCATTTT
TRBD2	TRBV24-1	-	TRBJ2-5	CATSDPGTSGAETQYF	TGTGCCACCAGTGACCCCGGGACTAGCGGTGCCGAGACCCAGTACTTC
TRBD2	TRBV28	-	TRBJ2-7	CASRVKNRDYLSYEQYF	TGTGCCAGCAGAGTAAAGAACCGGGACTACCTCTCCTACGAGCAGTACTTC
-	TRBV11-2	few	TRBJ2-5	CASSSGSVREETQYF	TGTGCCAGCAGCTCCGGCAGCGTGCGCGAAGAGACCCAGTACTTC
-	TRBV2	-	TRBJ1-5	CASSVDGGRSNQPQHF	TGTGCCAGCAGTGTAGACGGTGGTCGTAGCAATCAGCCCCAGCATTTT
-	TRBV6-1	-	TRBJ2-5	CASSEARVVGETQYF	TGTGCCAGCAGTGAAGCCAGGGTAGTAGGAGAGACCCAGTACTTC
-	TRBV18	-	TRBJ2-2	CASSRQTAQTGELFF	TGTGCCAGCTCACGCCAGACAGCCCAAACCGGGGAGCTGTTTTTT
-	TRBV27	-	TRBJ2-5	CASKVTGTETQYF	TGTGCCAGCAAGGTTACAGGGACGGAGACCCAGTACTTC
-	TRBV27	-	TRBJ2-2	CASSGRVPTGELFF	TGTGCCAGCAGTGGAAGGGTGCCCACCGGGGAGCTGTTTTTT
-	TRBV11-1	-	TRBJ2-2	CASSLQGHTGELFF	TGTGCCAGCAGCTTACAGGGACACACCGGGGAGCTGTTTTTT
-	TRBV18	once	TRBJ1-5	CASSQRQSNQPQHF	TGTGCCAGCTCACAGCGACAGTCGAATCAGCCCCAGCATTTT
-	TRBV2	-	TRBJ1-5	CASSEQSRQPQHF	TGTGCCAGCAGTGAACAGAGTCGTCAGCCCCAGCATTTT
-	TRBV23-1	-	TRBJ1-6	CASSQSRGWSYNSPLHF	TGCGCCAGCAGTCAATCGAGGGGATGGTCCTATAATTCACCCCTCCACTTT
-	TRBV2	-	TRBJ2-1	CASSETSYNEQFF	TGTGCCAGCAGTGAAACGAGCTACAATGAGCAGTTCTTC
-	TRBV10-2	-	TRBJ1-3	CASSEQLRNTIYF	TGCGCCAGCAGTGAACAGCTGAGAAACACCATATATTTT
TRBD1	TRBV27	-	TRBJ1-2	CASTTGGSGNYGYTF	TGTGCCAGCACGACAGGGGGTTCCGGTAACTATGGCTACACCTTC
TRBD2	TRBV10-1	-	TRBJ2-1	CASSGPWDRDVGLAGASPYNEQFF	TGCGCCAGCAGTGGACCATGGGACAGGGACGTGGGACTAGCGGGAGCCTCCCCCTACAATGAGCAGTTCTTC
-	TRBV2	few	TRBJ1-1	CASKIGGTEAFF	TGTGCCAGCAAAATTGGAGGCACTGAAGCTTTCTTT
-	TRBV14	-	TRBJ2-3	CASSQGLTDTQYF	TGTGCCAGCAGCCAAGGCCTCACAGATACGCAGTATTTT
TRBD2	TRBV28	-	TRBJ2-2	CASRGAGGRTGELFF	TGTGCCAGCAGAGGGGCGGGAGGGAGGACCGGGGAGCTGTTTTTT
-	TRBV28	-	TRBJ2-7	CASRRWDSKKGEQYF	TGTGCCAGCAGGCGATGGGACTCCAAGAAGGGCGAGCAGTACTTC
-	TRBV4-2	-	TRBJ2-6	CASSHYAPGGANVLTF	TGTGCCAGCAGCCATTATGCACCCGGGGGGGCCAACGTCCTGACTTTC
-	TRBV27	-	TRBJ1-1	CASRRRTEAFF	TGTGCCAGCAGGAGAAGGACAGAAGCTTTCTTT
-	TRBV4-1	-	TRBJ2-2	CASSPDLTGELFF	TGCGCCAGCAGCCCTGACCTTACCGGGGAGCTGTTTTTT
TRBD1	TRBV28	few	TRBJ2-7	CASRVPGQVPEQYF	TGTGCCAGCAGAGTACCGGGACAGGTACCCGAGCAGTACTTC
-	TRBV27	-	TRBJ2-5	CASSLRGRETQYF	TGTGCCAGCAGTTTGCGGGGGCGAGAGACCCAGTACTTC
-	TRBV7-9	-	TRBJ1-1	CASSFRGSETEAFF	TGTGCCAGCAGCTTTAGGGGGTCGGAGACTGAAGCTTTCTTT
TRBD1	TRBV27	-	TRBJ2-7	CASSLSYRGYFHEQYF	TGTGCCAGCAGTTTATCGTACAGGGGATATTTCCACGAGCAGTACTTC
-	TRBV5-1	-	TRBJ1-6	CASSLEGFDSPLHF	TGCGCCAGCAGCTTGGAGGGATTTGATTCACCCCTCCACTTT
-	TRBV7-2	-	TRBJ1-3	CASSLDRGSSGNTIYF	TGTGCCAGCAGCTTAGATAGAGGGAGCTCTGGAAACACCATATATTTT
-	TRBV7-2	-	TRBJ2-5	CASKNPGQTQYF	TGTGCCAGCAAAAACCCAGGTCAGACCCAGTACTTC
-	TRBV19	-	TRBJ1-5	CASSIDRQLSNQPQHF	TGTGCCAGTAGTATAGATCGGCAACTTAGCAATCAGCCCCAGCATTTT
TRBD1	TRBV27	-	TRBJ1-3	CASSLSGQSGNTIYF	TGTGCCAGCAGTTTATCGGGACAGTCTGGAAACACCATATATTTT
TRBD1	TRBV5-1	few	TRBJ2-7	CASSLRQGTYEQYF	TGCGCCAGCAGCTTACGACAGGGGACCTACGAGCAGTACTTC
-	TRBV24-1	-	TRBJ1-5	CATSGPGSSGRPQHF	TGTGCCACCAGTGGTCCGGGTTCTAGTGGTCGGCCCCAGCATTTT
TRBD2	TRBV6-1	-	TRBJ2-7	CASSEAPGGYEQYF	TGTGCCAGCAGTGAAGCCCCGGGGGGCTACGAGCAGTACTTC
-	TRBV27	-	TRBJ1-2	CASSRGYGYTF	TGTGCCAGCTCTAGAGGGTATGGCTACACCTTC
TRBD1	TRBV6-5	-	TRBJ2-2	CASRATGSGELFF	TGTGCCAGCAGAGCGACAGGGTCCGGGGAGCTGTTTTTT
TRBD2	TRBV28	-	TRBJ2-7	CASRPPGLAGMANEQYF	TGTGCCAGCAGGCCTCCGGGACTAGCGGGGATGGCAAACGAGCAGTACTTC
TRBD2	TRBV19	-	TRBJ2-1	CASAGTSAGGEQFF	TGTGCCAGCGCCGGGACTAGCGCTGGGGGTGAGCAGTTCTTC
-	TRBV11-1	-	TRBJ2-7	CASTAGSYEQYF	TGTGCCAGCACGGCGGGTTCCTACGAGCAGTACTTC
TRBD1	TRBV19	-	TRBJ1-4	CASSVGQVENEKLFF	TGTGCCAGTAGTGTCGGACAGGTTGAAAATGAAAAACTGTTTTTT